This T cell receptor beta chain was found in a study of blood T cell repertoires in COVID-19. The participants were between about 18 and 90 years old and came from fewer than 25 US areas. Cohort 3 donors counted as recovered after two negative PCRs, clearance, or resolved symptoms. Using immunoSEQ multiplex PCR, the repertoire was profiled, and TCRdb retains in-frame clones only, with some absent. The data show fewer than 200,000 clones, less than 85% seen once. A single count supports this clone. CDR1 is LNHDA and CDR2 is SQIVND in the germline V gene (reference sequence). J gave up 2 bases and V 5 bases, and 2 bases lay outside the gene matches. The CDR3 has 15 residues.

This sequence was found in a man aged 55 to 70 who had recovered from COVID-19. The rearrangement uses TRBV19 and TRBJ2-7, with 14 bases aligning to TRBD2. The specimen was PBMCs or T cells enriched from blood (not recorded which). The CDR3 DNA follows: TGTGCCAGTAGTGTGGGACTAGCGGGGGCCTACGAGCAGTACTTC. Its translation is CASSVGLAGAYEQYF.